This entry lists 22 T cell receptor beta chains sequenced from one sample in a study of blood T cell repertoires in COVID-19. Only in-frame clones appear in the TCRdb table, and some are missing; sequencing was by immunoSEQ multiplex PCR. Of 120,000 to 150,000 clones in the sample, 75% to 90% are singletons; the top ten hold roughly 4%. The sequenced material came from peripheral blood. These receptors were obtained from a woman older than 75 with acute or convalescent COVID-19.

This clone has a handful of counts. The gene calls are TRBV7-3 and TRBJ2-3; TRBD2 matches 8 bases. CDR1 is SGHTA, CDR2 FQGTGA, per germline. V was clipped by 2 bases and J by 2 bases; unmatched bases: 6. The CDR3 has 16 residues. DNA for the CDR3: TGTGCCAGCAGCTTACGCGGGGGGACGAACACAGATACGCAGTATTTT. Encoded protein: CASSLRGGTNTDTQYF.

The genes are TRBV11-3 and TRBJ2-3; possible D gene TRBD2, 7 bases. This CDR3 spans 16 amino acids. Germline V gives CDR1 SGHNT, CDR2 YENEEA. V was pared by 1 base and J by 0 bases, with 11 bases between. CDR3 protein: CASSLVGGASTDTQYF. DNA of the CDR3: TGTGCCAGCAGCTTAGTGGGGGGGGCCAGCACAGATACGCAGTATTTT.

This chain connects TRBV2 to TRBJ1-1; weak D call: TRBD1 (6 bases). Looked up from germline, CDR1 is SNHLY and CDR2 is FYNNEI. Trimming took off 1 base at V and 4 bases at J, with 13 bases between the two ends. CDR3 length equals 15 residues. CDR3 in amino acids: CASSEEGGVSTEAFF. The CDR3 DNA reads TGTGCCAGCAGTGAAGAGGGGGGGGTAAGCACTGAAGCTTTCTTT.

The chain couples TRBV4-1 to TRBJ1-3; D is possibly TRBD1 (6 bases). CDR3 length: 16 residues. The V gene lost 1 base and the J gene lost 0 bases, with 10 bases spanning the gap. Germline loops: CDR1 MGHRA, CDR2 YSYEKL. The CDR3 spells CASSQGQAYSGNTIYF. DNA for the CDR3: TGCGCCAGCAGCCAAGGACAGGCCTACTCTGGAAACACCATATATTTT.

The rearrangement joins TRBV3-1 (or the pseudogene TRBV3-2) to TRBJ1-1, with TRBD1 as a possible D gene (6 bases). V lost 2 bases to trimming and J lost 11 bases, with 21 bases between them. Germline CDR1 and CDR2: LGHDT and YNNKEL (reference sequence). The CDR3 covers 15 residues. CDR3 residues: CASSQPPQGPRGAFF. The DNA of the CDR3 is TGTGCCAGCAGCCAACCGCCACAGGGTCCAAGGGGGGCTTTCTTT.

The chain recombines TRBV18 with TRBJ1-6, with D perhaps matching TRBD1 (6 bases). This CDR3 region has 15 residues. The germline V gene encodes CDR1 KGHSH and CDR2 LQKENI. V lost 2 bases and J 11 bases, leaving 16 bases between the germline ends. CDR3 coding DNA: TGTGCCAGCTCACCAACAGGGCCTTTGGGGACACCCCTCCACTTT. Encoded protein: CASSPTGPLGTPLHF.

The chain combines TRBV7-8 with TRBJ1-3; 7 bases are a match to TRBD1. The germline CDR1 and CDR2 sequences are SGHVS and FQNEAQ. This CDR3 spans 16 amino acids. J lost 0 bases, V lost 1 base, and 3 bases had no gene match. The CDR3 DNA sequence: TGTGCCAGCAGCTTAGGGACAGGACTCTCTGGAAACACCATATATTTT. Its translation: CASSLGTGLSGNTIYF. Based on the CDR3 plus reference TRBV7-8 and TRBJ1-3, the full variable domain is GAGVSQSPRYKVAKRGQDVALRCDPISGHVSLFWYQQALGQGPEFLTYFQNEAQLDKSGLPSDRFFAERPEGSVSTLKIQRTQQEDSAVYLCASSLGTGLSGNTIYFGEGSWLTVV.

CDR3 DNA: TGTGCCAGCAGCGAACTACCGGGACAGGGTTTCAATGAGCAGTTCTTC. Amino acid sequence: CASSELPGQGFNEQFF. This rearrangement joins TRBV27 to TRBJ2-1; TRBD1 matches 9 bases. Trimming cost V 6 bases and J 6 bases; bases outside gene matches: 12. CDR3 length: 16 residues. CDR1 is MNHEY, CDR2 SMNVEV, per germline (reference sequence).

This clone was observed once. J is TRBJ2-7 and V is TRBV19, with 11 bases that match TRBD1. The CDR3 totals 17 residues. After removal of 3 bases from V and 2 bases from J, the junction contained 9 bases not matched to a gene. CDR1 and CDR2 from the germline V gene are LNHDA and SQIVND (reference sequence). The CDR3 region is CASSIRTGGDSPYEQYF. In DNA, the CDR3 is TGTGCCAGTAGTATCCGGACAGGGGGCGATAGTCCCTACGAGCAGTACTTC.

The chain employs TRBV20-1 and TRBJ2-2; D is undetermined. The CDR3 sequence is 14 residues long. V gave up 3 bases and J gave up 0 bases, with 8 bases separating them. Germline V CDR1 and CDR2: DFQATT, SNEGSKA (reference sequence). This chain's CDR3 is CSASQVANTGELFF. The CDR3 nucleotides read TGCAGTGCTAGTCAGGTCGCGAACACCGGGGAGCTGTTTTTT.

The sample holds one count of this clone. This chain uses TRBV4-1 with TRBJ1-2; the match to TRBD1 covers 9 bases. The V and J ends lost 4 bases and 5 bases, in that order; junction bases with no gene match: 5. Germline CDR1 and CDR2: MGHRA and YSYEKL. The length of the CDR3 is 14 residues. The CDR3 nucleotides are TGCGCCAGCAGCCTCACCGGGACAGGGTATGGCTACACCTTC. Its protein product is CASSLTGTGYGYTF.

J is TRBJ2-7 and V is TRBV21-1; the table's D gene call, TRBD1, was not cross checked with the DNA. TRBV21-1 is a documented pseudogene. This CDR3 spans 14 amino acids. The CDR3 sequence: CASIQNRAPDEQYF. The CDR3 DNA sequence: TGTGCCAGCATCCAGAACAGGGCCCCAGACGAGCAGTACTTC.

This clone was observed a single time. The rearrangement uses TRBV29-1 and TRBJ2-1; 12 bases match TRBD2. CDR1 and CDR2 (germline): SQVTM, ANQGSEA. V lost 4 bases and J lost 7; bases outside the gene matches: 8. The CDR3 runs to 15 residues. CDR3 amino acids: CSVAPSGGAFNEQFF. Written as DNA, the CDR3 is TGCAGCGTTGCCCCTAGCGGGGGGGCCTTTAATGAGCAGTTCTTC.

V is TRBV28 and J is TRBJ2-2; 9 bases fit TRBD2. The junction had 7 bases not matched to a gene; V was cut back by 6 bases and J by 8 bases. Germline V gives CDR1 MDHEN, CDR2 SYDVKM. This CDR3 region has 14 residues. Here the CDR3 DNA reads TGTGCCAGCAGAAAGCGGGGGGCCGTTGGGGAGCTGTTTTTT. Amino acid sequence: CASRKRGAVGELFF. The full variable domain, its missing parts supplied by reference TRBV28 and TRBJ2-2, is DVKVTQSSRYLVKRTGEKVFLECVQDMDHENMFWYRQDPGLGLRLIYFSYDVKMKEKGDIPEGYSVSREKKERFSLILESASTNQTSMYLCASRKRGAVGELFFGEGSRLTVL.

The CDR3 spells CAQRGDSLYGYTF. Written as DNA, the CDR3 is TGTGCTCAGCGGGGGGACAGCCTCTATGGCTACACCTTC. The genes are TRBV2 and TRBJ1-2, with TRBD1 identical over 7 bases. Germline CDR1 is SNHLY and CDR2 is FYNNEI. The CDR3 totals 13 residues.

The chain couples TRBV5-1 to TRBJ1-2, with 9 bases identical to TRBD1. This CDR3 contains 16 residues. The V and J ends lost 0 bases and 0 bases, in that order; junction bases with no gene match: 3. The germline gives CDR1 SGHRS, CDR2 YFSETQ. The CDR3, as DNA: TGCGCCAGCAGCTTGGCCACAGGGGGCGCTAACTATGGCTACACCTTC. Translating gives CASSLATGGANYGYTF.

This clone was counted a few times. The V and J genes are TRBV30 and TRBJ2-3; no firm D call. Trimming left V 5 bases short and J 7 bases short, with 10 bases between. Germline CDR1 and CDR2: GTSNPN and SVGIG (reference sequence). There are 11 residues in the CDR3. The CDR3 DNA follows: TGTGCCTGGTACGGAGCCTATACGCAGTATTTT. It encodes CAWYGAYTQYF.

V usage is TRBV2 and J usage is TRBJ1-4, with D perhaps TRBD1 (5 bases). The germline V and J ends were trimmed by 1 base and 3 bases, with 6 bases remaining between them. In germline, CDR1 is SNHLY, CDR2 FYNNEI. This CDR3 has 14 amino acids. The CDR3 DNA sequence: TGTGCCAGCAGTGAAGTGACAGCTAATGAAAAACTGTTTTTT. Its protein is CASSEVTANEKLFF.

The chain is built from TRBV11-2 and TRBJ2-7, with TRBD2 matching 9 bases. CDR1 and CDR2 (germline): SGHAT, FQNNGV. With 1 base clipped from V and 3 bases from J, the junction kept 4 bases outside the gene matches. The CDR3 spans 15 residues. In DNA form, the CDR3 reads TGTGCCAGCAGCTTAGTCGCGGGAGGGAACTACGAGCAGTACTTC. Amino acids: CASSLVAGGNYEQYF.

The chain has TRBV4-1 and TRBJ2-2; TRBD2 matches 9 bases. V was pared by 4 bases and J by 5 bases, with 8 bases of the junction left unmatched. The CDR3 covers 16 residues. Germline assignment: CDR1 MGHRA and CDR2 YSYEKL. The CDR3 DNA follows: TGCGCCAGCAGCCCCCCCGGGACTAGCATAACCGGGGAGCTGTTTTTT. It specifies CASSPPGTSITGELFF.

This chain connects TRBV27 to TRBJ2-7; D perhaps matches TRBD1 (5 bases). The CDR3 is 13 residues long. The germline V gene encodes CDR1 MNHEY and CDR2 SMNVEV (reference sequence). Deletions cut 3 bases from V and 3 bases from J, with 9 bases between. CDR3 DNA sequence: TGTGCCAGCAGTTTTAACAGGAACTACGAGCAGTACTTC. Protein: CASSFNRNYEQYF.

The table lists this clone with a count of one. The chain combines TRBV18 with TRBJ1-1, with unresolved D. This CDR3 region has 15 residues. Trimming left V 6 bases short and J 3 bases short, with 17 bases between. CDR1 KGHSH and CDR2 LQKENI come from the germline V gene. This CDR3 is CASSEYVGGYTEAFF. Written as DNA, the CDR3 is TGTGCCAGCTCCGAGTATGTAGGCGGTTACACTGAAGCTTTCTTT.